This T cell receptor (beta chain) comes out of a study of shared clonotypes between healthy human individuals. Only in-frame clones appear in the TCRdb table, and some are missing; sequencing was by immunoSEQ multiplex PCR. The top ten clones hold about 0.34% of a sample with around 2.5 million clones, 80% to 95% of them seen once. Sequencing was done on a sample of naive CD4+ T cells from PBMCs. Subset of the sample: CD45RA+ positively selected. The receptor was derived from a man between 18 and 35 years old in good health. Some clones in this sample may be carry-over from other donors' samples.

This CDR3 reads CASSTRGGYTF. CDR3 in DNA: TGTGCCAGCAGCACCCGGGGGGGCTACACCTTC. This chain connects TRBV2 to TRBJ1-2; D might be TRBD1 (5 bases). CDR3 length equals 11 residues. Between the trimmed V and J ends, which lost 6 bases and 8 bases, there was a span of 10 bases. The germline V gene has CDR1 SNHLY and CDR2 FYNNEI. Looking up the rest from reference TRBV2 and TRBJ1-2 gives the full variable domain: EPEVTQTPSHQVTQMGQEVILRCVPISNHLYFYWYRQILGQKVEFLVSFYNNEISEKSEIFDDQFSVERPDGSNFTLKIRSTKLEDSAMYFCASSTRGGYTFGSGTRLTVV.